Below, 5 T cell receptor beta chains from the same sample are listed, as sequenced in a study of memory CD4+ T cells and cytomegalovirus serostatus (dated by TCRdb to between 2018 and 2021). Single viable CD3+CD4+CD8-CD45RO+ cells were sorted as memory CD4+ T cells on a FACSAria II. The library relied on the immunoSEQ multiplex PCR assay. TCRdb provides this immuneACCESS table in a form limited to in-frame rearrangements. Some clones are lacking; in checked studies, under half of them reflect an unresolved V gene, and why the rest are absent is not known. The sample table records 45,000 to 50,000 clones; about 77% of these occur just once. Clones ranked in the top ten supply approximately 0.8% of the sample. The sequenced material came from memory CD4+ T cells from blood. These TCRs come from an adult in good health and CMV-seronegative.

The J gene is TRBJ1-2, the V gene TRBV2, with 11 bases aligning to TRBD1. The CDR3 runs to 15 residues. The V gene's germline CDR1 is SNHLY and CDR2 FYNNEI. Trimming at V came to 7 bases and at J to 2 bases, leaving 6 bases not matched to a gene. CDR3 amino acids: CASNRDRGANYGYTF. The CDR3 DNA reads TGTGCCAGCAACCGGGACAGGGGGGCCAACTATGGCTACACCTTC.

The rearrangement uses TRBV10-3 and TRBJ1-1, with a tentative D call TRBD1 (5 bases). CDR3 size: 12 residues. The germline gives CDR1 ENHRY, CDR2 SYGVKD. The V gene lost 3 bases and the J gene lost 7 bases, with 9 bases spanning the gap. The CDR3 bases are TGTGCCATCAGTGACACAGGACGTGAAGCTTTCTTT. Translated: CAISDTGREAFF.

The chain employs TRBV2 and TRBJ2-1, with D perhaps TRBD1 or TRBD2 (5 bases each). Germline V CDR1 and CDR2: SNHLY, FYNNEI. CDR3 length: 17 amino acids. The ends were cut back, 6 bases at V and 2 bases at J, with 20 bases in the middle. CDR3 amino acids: CASSPRLGLAAYNEQFF. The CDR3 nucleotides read TGTGCCAGCAGCCCCAGGCTGGGGCTAGCAGCCTACAATGAGCAGTTCTTC.

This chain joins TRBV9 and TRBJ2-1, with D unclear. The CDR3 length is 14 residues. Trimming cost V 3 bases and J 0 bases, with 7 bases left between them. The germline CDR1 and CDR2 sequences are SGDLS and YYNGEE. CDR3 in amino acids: CASSDGRSYNEQFF. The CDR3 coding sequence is TGTGCCAGCAGCGACGGTCGCTCCTACAATGAGCAGTTCTTC.

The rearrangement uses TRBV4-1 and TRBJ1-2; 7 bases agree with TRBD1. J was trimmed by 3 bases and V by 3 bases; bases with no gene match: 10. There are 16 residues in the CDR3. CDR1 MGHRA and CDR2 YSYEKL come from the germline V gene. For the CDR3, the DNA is TGCGCCAGCAGCCAGCCCACGAGGGGGCTGGACTATGGCTACACCTTC. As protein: CASSQPTRGLDYGYTF.